This TCR beta chain is drawn from a study of blood T cell repertoires in COVID-19. Background on the study: In each case, the material was cDNA or gDNA derived from T cells, B-cell-depleted T cells, or PBMCs.

The protocol was immunoSEQ multiplex PCR, while the TCRdb copy is restricted to in-frame clones and leaves out a portion. This table holds roughly 220,000 clones, more than 75% found once. The ends lost 6 bases at V and 6 bases at J; junction bases unmatched: 15. This CDR3 has 17 amino acids. The V call is TRBV23-1, the J call TRBJ1-5, with TRBD1 matching 9 bases. TRBV23-1 is sorted into the ORF group, with uncertain function. Sequenced: peripheral blood. This clonotype was obtained from a woman at least 80 years old with COVID-19, enrolled during active disease. The CDR3 loop reads CASSPPRGQGRSQPQHF. As DNA, the CDR3 is TGCGCCAGCAGCCCACCCCGGGGACAGGGAAGGAGTCAGCCCCAGCATTTT.